The entry below describes one T cell receptor (beta chain). Its antigen is currently not known. Per-base quality was not reported, and no clone a single base away is much larger than it. These data belong to a study of T cells in tuberculosis (dated by TCRdb to about 2018). As for the study more broadly: The study combined CD1B tetramers and high-throughput TCR immunosequencing to characterize T cells specific for the mycobacterial lipid antigen glucose monomycolate (GMM). In a South African clinical cohort, IGRA-negative adolescents, IGRA-positive adolescents with latent tuberculosis and adults with active tuberculosis were compared, with roughly 10 people in each group. Summary of the overall study and its limitations: Which clinical samples got chosen depended on the availability of cryopreserved specimens, and the active tuberculosis cases were adults, whereas the controls were adolescents. An accuracy of 87% (AUROC 0.75 to 0.9) was reached by a classifier using the diverse GMM-specific repertoire, compared with 70% accuracy when GEM motif frequencies were used. Smaller mean NN-distances to GMM-specific TCRs were observed in active tuberculosis TCR-alpha repertoires than in IGRA-negative controls, suggesting clonal expansion of GMM-specific TCRs. The smaller NN-distances in active tuberculosis patients were driven in part by shorter CDR3-alpha lengths, while the difference seen for TCR-beta was not statistically significant.

At study entry, a tuberculin skin test and the QuantiFERON-TB GOLD In-Tube IGRA were used to screen adolescents for latent tuberculosis infection. Unsorted cryopreserved PBMC were immunosequenced, covering on average approximately 90,000 T cells per clinical donor. Eleven high schools in the Worcester region of the Western Cape, South Africa, served as enrollment sites for adolescents aged 12 to 18 years. Roughly ten M. tuberculosis-infected adolescents and around 10 uninfected adolescents were selected, with the two groups matched for age and sex. PBMC from adolescents were isolated by density centrifugation from freshly drawn heparinized blood and then cryopreserved. V is pared back by 5 bases and J by 2 bases, with 10 bases lying between the germline termini. CDR1 and CDR2, per the germline V gene (reference sequence), are LNHDA and SQIVND. From the cysteine through the phenylalanine, the CDR3 covers 13 amino acids. Only the CDR3 part of the read is kept: 39 bases, read in frame from the first base.

The immunoSEQ multiplex PCR assay was used to generate TCR libraries, with TCR-beta and/or TCR-alpha/delta assays applied to each sample. The Illumina high-throughput platform was used to sequence the amplified TCR libraries. In the paper's pipeline: Clustering and dimensionality reduction relied on pairwise TCRdist distances among GMM-specific receptors from T cells that were either sorted ex vivo or expanded in vitro. Each clinical repertoire was scored by mean NN-distance, the average TCRdist to the nearest 10% of tetramer-positive reference sequences. GEM TCR motif frequency was calculated as the fraction of unique TCRs that matched known GEM sequences in V/J usage and CDR3 length. Linear discriminant analysis with leave-one-out cross-validation, implemented in scikit-learn, was used to classify active tuberculosis. TCRdb limited this immuneACCESS table to in-frame rearrangements with V and J called. A share of clones is missing; checked studies link under half to unresolved V genes, and the rest is unexplained. V and J calls and clone size are copied from that table; D and trimming were computed from the DNA. Counted in this sample were 37,000 or so clones; around 92% of them appeared once. The ten largest clones capture about 12% of the sample.

The receptor chain draws on TRBV19 and TRBJ2-7; possibly the D gene is TRBD1, per 5 matching bases. The sequencing input was PBMCs. This sequence originates from a donor between 10 and 29 years old with latent tuberculosis or without tuberculosis infection. Some clones in this sample may be carry-over from other donors' samples. The DNA sequence is as follows: TGTGCCAGTAGTCAGGGCAGGCCCTACGAGCAGTACTTC. The translation is CASSQGRPYEQYF.